A selection of T cell receptor beta chains follows, all from one sample in a study of CD8 T cells in Susac syndrome. TCRdb redid the calling of the immunoSEQ multiplex PCR reads with MiXCR, one entry per CDR3 protein. The sample has about 250,000 distinct CDR3 sequences; just over 90% are singletons. The source material was CD4+ T cells from PBMCs. The receptors come from a human donor with multiple sclerosis. Each CDR3 is given without its conserved first and last residue. Each record gives: V gene, CDR3 length, J gene, CDR3 protein.

v_call: TRBV6-5
cdr3_length: 12
j_call: TRBJ2-5
cdr3_aa: ASSYSRTSETQY

v_call: TRBV7-9
cdr3_length: 12
j_call: TRBJ1-2
cdr3_aa: ASSTGQPNYGYT

v_call: TRBV5-6
cdr3_length: 14
j_call: TRBJ1-1
cdr3_aa: ASSFLQTRLNTEAF

v_call: TRBV27
cdr3_length: 12
j_call: TRBJ2-7
cdr3_aa: ASSSDRGRGEQY

v_call: TRBV7-9
cdr3_length: 12
j_call: TRBJ1-2
cdr3_aa: ASNPGHEAMGYT

v_call: TRBV19
cdr3_length: 12
j_call: TRBJ1-1
cdr3_aa: ASNYGQGVTEAF

v_call: TRBV3-1
cdr3_length: 12
j_call: TRBJ2-3
cdr3_aa: ASSQTSAADTQY

v_call: TRBV13
cdr3_length: 12
j_call: TRBJ1-2
cdr3_aa: ASSSPGTDYGYT

v_call: TRBV19
cdr3_length: 12
j_call: TRBJ2-1
cdr3_aa: ASSITGDYNEQF

v_call: TRBV4-1
cdr3_length: 15
j_call: TRBJ2-7
cdr3_aa: ASSQDLGGTTSYEQY

v_call: TRBV7-9
cdr3_length: 12
j_call: TRBJ1-2
cdr3_aa: ASSRGTGGYGYT

v_call: TRBV25-1
cdr3_length: 10
j_call: TRBJ1-2
cdr3_aa: ASSAGIGGYT

v_call: TRBV7-2
cdr3_length: 13
j_call: TRBJ2-5
cdr3_aa: ASSQLAALDGTQY

v_call: TRBV4-1
cdr3_length: 13
j_call: TRBJ2-1
cdr3_aa: ASSQGRAPYNEQF

v_call: TRBV27
cdr3_length: 16
j_call: TRBJ2-6
cdr3_aa: ASTSQDRFTSGANVLT

v_call: TRBV23-1
cdr3_length: 19
j_call: TRBJ1-3
cdr3_aa: ASSQFGFTRTNWNSGNTIY

v_call: TRBV5-1
cdr3_length: 13
j_call: TRBJ1-4
cdr3_aa: ASSSTGQRSEKLF

v_call: TRBV27
cdr3_length: 10
j_call: TRBJ2-7
cdr3_aa: ASRQAESEQY

v_call: TRBV5-4
cdr3_length: 15
j_call: TRBJ2-3
cdr3_aa: ASSLPLAGRGPDTQY

v_call: TRBV10-3
cdr3_length: 10
j_call: TRBJ1-2
cdr3_aa: AISESQVGYT

v_call: TRBV25-1
cdr3_length: 11
j_call: TRBJ2-5
cdr3_aa: ASSEQGEETQY

v_call: TRBV5-7
cdr3_length: 13
j_call: TRBJ1-5
cdr3_aa: ASSLVDYSNQPQH

v_call: TRBV29-1
cdr3_length: 15
j_call: TRBJ2-5
cdr3_aa: SGHSTGTSVLDGPQY

v_call: TRBV5-1
cdr3_length: 13
j_call: TRBJ1-1
cdr3_aa: ASTQQGFGDTEAF

v_call: TRBV6-6
cdr3_length: 11
j_call: TRBJ1-6
cdr3_aa: ASLPRDHSPLH

v_call: TRBV7-9
cdr3_length: 11
j_call: TRBJ1-2
cdr3_aa: ASSLYGDYGYT

v_call: TRBV10-2
cdr3_length: 13
j_call: TRBJ2-2
cdr3_aa: ASSEGSGNTGELF

v_call: TRBV3-1
cdr3_length: 13
j_call: TRBJ1-3
cdr3_aa: ASSPRPLSGNTIY

v_call: TRBV4-1
cdr3_length: 11
j_call: TRBJ2-3
cdr3_aa: ASSQAGTDTQY

v_call: TRBV23-1
cdr3_length: 17
j_call: TRBJ1-5
cdr3_aa: ASSQSGVGVRNSNQPQH

v_call: TRBV10-2
cdr3_length: 11
j_call: TRBJ2-7
cdr3_aa: ASSPGGTYEQY

v_call: TRBV27
cdr3_length: 9
j_call: TRBJ2-7
cdr3_aa: ATTRGIEQY

v_call: TRBV20-1
cdr3_length: 11
j_call: TRBJ1-4
cdr3_aa: SARNRGDEKLF

v_call: TRBV25-1
cdr3_length: 10
j_call: TRBJ1-6
cdr3_aa: ASSDHNSPLH

v_call: TRBV5-1
cdr3_length: 13
j_call: TRBJ2-7
cdr3_aa: ASSLRGQGDYEQY

v_call: TRBV6-1
cdr3_length: 16
j_call: TRBJ2-5
cdr3_aa: ASSPGQGAPGYQETQY